This note documents a single TCR beta chain sequence. The sample comes from a study of blood T cell repertoires in COVID-19. Study-level background: Sites across the United States, Italy and Spain contributed samples from acute and convalescent COVID-19.

Looked up from germline, CDR1 is SGHRS and CDR2 is YFSETQ. V was pared by 4 bases and J by 0 bases, with 8 bases between. The CDR3 consists of 14 residues. The data were produced by immunoSEQ multiplex PCR, yet TCRdb's version contains in-frame clones alone and is incomplete. Of 500,000 to 600,000 clones listed, around 90% are singletons. This chain links TRBV5-1 with TRBJ1-5, with D unclear. Specimen: peripheral blood. This receptor was obtained from a woman in her forties or fifties with COVID-19, enrolled during active disease. The CDR3 bases are TGCGCCAGCAGCCCCGGCGGTAGCAATCAGCCCCAGCATTTT. Protein: CASSPGGSNQPQHF. The full variable domain, in which reference TRBV5-1 and TRBJ1-5 provide the parts outside the CDR3, is KAGVTQTPRYLIKTRGQQVTLSCSPISGHRSVSWYQQTPGQGLQFLFEYFSETQRNKGNFPGRFSGRQFSNSRSEMNVSTLELGDSALYLCASSPGGSNQPQHFGDGTRLSIL.